These T cell receptor beta chains were read from a single sample in a study of CD8 T cells in Susac syndrome. TCRdb passed the immunoSEQ multiplex PCR reads through MiXCR, listing each CDR3 protein once. The top ten hold 0.15% to 0.2% of the sample, which has about 180,000 distinct CDR3 sequences, 85% to 95% seen once. The material sequenced was CD8+ T cells from PBMCs. Receptors were obtained from a human donor with multiple sclerosis. CDR3s include the opening cysteine and the closing phenylalanine or tryptophan. D genes are given only for firm matches. Clone sizes are given selectively: once, few, many, or a class where the clone is expanded.

j_call	v_call	clone_size	d_call	cdr3_aa	cdr3_nt
TRBJ2-3	TRBV27	-	-	CASSLGATDTQYF	TGTGCCAGCAGTTTAGGGGCCACAGATACGCAGTATTTT
TRBJ2-1	TRBV14	-	-	CASSQGTTNEQFF	TGTGCCAGCAGCCAAGGGACTACGAATGAGCAGTTCTTC
TRBJ1-2	TRBV20-1	once	-	CSAVWGARGYTF	TGCAGTGCTGTCTGGGGGGCGCGTGGCTACACCTTC
TRBJ1-1	TRBV25-1	few	-	CASSRTGNTEAFF	TGTGCCAGCAGTCGTACAGGGAACACTGAAGCTTTCTTT
TRBJ2-7	TRBV5-6	once	TRBD1	CASSLGQGAHEQYF	TGTGCCAGCAGCTTGGGACAGGGGGCCCACGAGCAGTACTTC
TRBJ2-5	TRBV13	-	-	CASSTRQEGPLETQYF	TGTGCCAGCAGCACTCGACAGGAGGGTCCTTTAGAGACCCAGTACTTC
TRBJ2-3	TRBV18	-	TRBD2	CASVPPSGRSDTQYF	TGTGCCAGCGTCCCCCCGAGCGGGAGGTCAGATACGCAGTATTTT
TRBJ2-1	TRBV29-1	once	-	CSVDKSSYNEQFF	TGCAGCGTTGACAAAAGCTCCTACAATGAGCAGTTCTTC
TRBJ2-1	TRBV10-3	-	TRBD2	CAISESTSGRVNEQFF	TGTGCCATCAGTGAGTCGACTAGCGGGAGGGTCAATGAGCAGTTCTTC
TRBJ2-7	TRBV6-1	-	-	CASSTPHLADSYEQYF	TGTGCCAGCAGCACCCCCCACCTAGCCGACTCCTACGAGCAGTACTTC
TRBJ1-2	TRBV27	few	-	CASSGSPGAYGYTF	TGTGCCAGCAGCGGGTCACCGGGAGCCTATGGCTACACCTTC
TRBJ2-7	TRBV15	-	TRBD1	CATSDRGPYEQYF	TGTGCCACCAGCGACAGGGGGCCCTACGAGCAGTACTTC
TRBJ1-1	TRBV29-1	-	TRBD1	CSPDRGRTEAFF	TGCAGCCCCGACAGGGGGCGAACTGAAGCTTTCTTT
TRBJ1-2	TRBV30	once	-	CAWSVWGDYGYTF	TGTGCCTGGAGTGTCTGGGGTGACTATGGCTACACCTTC
TRBJ2-4	TRBV11-2	-	-	CASSLDNLGLWRYF	TGTGCCAGCAGCTTAGATAACCTCGGGCTCTGGAGGTACTTC
TRBJ2-2	TRBV29-1	-	-	CSVLPRDRGELFF	TGCAGCGTCTTGCCCAGGGATCGGGGGGAGCTGTTTTTT
TRBJ1-2	TRBV9	-	-	CASSVFELANYGYTF	TGTGCCAGCAGCGTTTTTGAATTAGCTAACTATGGCTACACCTTC
TRBJ2-5	TRBV10-3	-	-	CAISEPGRDGETQYF	TGTGCCATCAGTGAACCCGGGCGGGATGGAGAGACCCAGTACTTC
TRBJ2-5	TRBV9	-	-	CASGAGTPLETQYF	TGTGCCAGCGGGGCGGGGACGCCCTTAGAGACCCAGTACTTC
TRBJ2-1	TRBV11-2	-	-	CASSLGDGSYNEQFF	TGTGCCAGCAGCTTAGGAGATGGATCCTACAATGAGCAGTTCTTC
TRBJ2-7	TRBV4-2	-	-	CASSQEDFLLYEQYF	TGTGCCAGCAGCCAAGAGGACTTTTTACTCTACGAGCAGTACTTC
TRBJ2-5	TRBV9	-	TRBD1	CASSGDRGLVETQYF	TGTGCCAGCAGCGGGGACAGGGGGCTGGTAGAGACCCAGTACTTC
TRBJ2-7	TRBV20-1	-	TRBD1	CSAKIRGNSYEQYF	TGCAGTGCCAAGATCAGGGGGAATTCCTACGAGCAGTACTTC
TRBJ2-3	TRBV27	-	TRBD1	CASRSGGDTQYF	TGTGCCAGCCGCTCAGGGGGCGATACGCAGTATTTT
TRBJ1-2	TRBV29-1	-	-	CSVAGAAGATGYTF	TGCAGCGTTGCAGGGGCGGCTGGGGCTACCGGCTACACCTTC
TRBJ2-1	TRBV13	-	TRBD2	CASSEAGGGIYEQFF	TGTGCCAGCAGCGAGGCAGGCGGGGGTATCTATGAGCAGTTCTTC
TRBJ2-5	TRBV2	once	TRBD1	CASSDPGQGETQYF	TGTGCCAGCAGTGACCCTGGACAGGGCGAGACCCAGTACTTC
TRBJ2-3	TRBV28	-	TRBD2	CASSQLAGGPRGTQYF	TGTGCCAGCAGCCAACTAGCGGGAGGGCCAAGGGGGACGCAGTATTTT
TRBJ2-7	TRBV27	-	TRBD2	CASSLQGGSRGEQYF	TGTGCCAGCAGTTTACAGGGAGGGTCGAGGGGCGAGCAGTACTTC
TRBJ1-1	TRBV9	-	-	CASSDQPGQLNAFF	TGTGCCAGCAGCGATCAACCGGGGCAGTTGAATGCTTTCTTT
TRBJ2-5	TRBV2	-	-	CASSPTPAQETQYF	TGTGCCAGCAGCCCTACTCCTGCTCAAGAGACCCAGTACTTC
TRBJ1-2	TRBV7-8	-	-	CASSLASYGYTF	TGTGCCAGCAGCTTAGCCTCCTATGGCTACACCTTC
TRBJ2-3	TRBV11-3	-	-	CASSPASGGTDTQYF	TGTGCCAGCAGCCCGGCGTCGGGCGGCACAGATACGCAGTATTTT
TRBJ2-1	TRBV12-3/TRBV12-4	few	-	CASSLDPYNEQFF	TGTGCCAGCAGTTTGGATCCTTACAATGAGCAGTTCTTC
TRBJ1-5	TRBV23-1	-	-	CASSQSGGNQPQHF	TGCGCCAGCAGTCAAAGTGGGGGCAATCAGCCCCAGCATTTT
TRBJ1-2	TRBV29-1	-	-	CSVVTSGFGGYTF	TGCAGCGTTGTTACGTCAGGGTTCGGAGGCTACACCTTC
TRBJ2-2	TRBV5-1	once	-	CASSFGINTGELFF	TGCGCCAGCAGCTTCGGGATTAACACCGGGGAGCTGTTTTTT
TRBJ2-5	TRBV7-9	-	-	CASSLYSETQYF	TGTGCCAGCAGCTTATATTCCGAGACCCAGTACTTC
TRBJ2-3	TRBV12-3/TRBV12-4	once	-	CASSMRPFTDTQYF	TGTGCCAGCAGCATGCGGCCCTTCACAGATACGCAGTATTTT
TRBJ2-3	TRBV12-3/TRBV12-4	-	-	CASSPEHPSDTDTQYF	TGTGCCAGCAGTCCGGAACATCCCTCTGACACAGATACGCAGTATTTT
TRBJ2-1	TRBV5-1	-	-	CASSLLVHYNEQFF	TGCGCCAGCAGCTTGTTGGTCCACTACAATGAGCAGTTCTTC
TRBJ2-2	TRBV29-1	-	-	CSVRLGGGELFF	TGCAGCGTTAGACTCGGAGGAGGGGAGCTGTTTTTT
TRBJ2-3	TRBV7-2	medium-sized	-	CASSQGASWDTQYF	TGTGCCAGCAGCCAAGGGGCTAGCTGGGATACGCAGTATTTT
TRBJ2-7	TRBV29-1	-	TRBD1	CSVSRGLRYEQYF	TGCAGCGTGAGCAGGGGGCTTAGGTACGAGCAGTACTTC
TRBJ2-1	TRBV24-1	-	-	CATSGHRNEQFF	TGTGCCACCAGCGGACACAGGAATGAGCAGTTCTTC
TRBJ2-1	TRBV29-1	-	-	CSLAGRDGYNEQFF	TGCAGCCTTGCTGGGCGGGACGGATACAATGAGCAGTTCTTC
TRBJ2-4	TRBV9	-	-	CASSVEGRHIQYF	TGTGCCAGCAGCGTAGAGGGGAGGCACATTCAGTACTTC
TRBJ2-4	TRBV11-2	-	-	CASSGLRAKNIQYF	TGTGCCAGCAGCGGCCTTCGGGCCAAAAACATTCAGTACTTC
TRBJ2-3	TRBV6-1	-	-	CASSLFTPYVPDTQYF	TGTGCCAGCAGTCTCTTCACCCCTTACGTCCCAGATACGCAGTATTTT
TRBJ1-1	TRBV7-4	-	-	CASSFTGGGTEAFF	TGTGCCAGCAGCTTTACCGGGGGCGGTACTGAAGCTTTCTTT
TRBJ1-2	TRBV29-1	-	-	CSVQEINYGYTF	TGCAGCGTTCAGGAAATTAACTATGGCTACACCTTC
TRBJ1-2	TRBV27	-	TRBD1	CASSGGQGFGYTF	TGTGCCAGCAGTGGGGGACAGGGATTTGGCTACACCTTC
TRBJ2-7	TRBV29-1	-	TRBD1	CSVEVQTGDYEQYF	TGCAGCGTTGAAGTCCAGACAGGGGACTACGAGCAGTACTTC
TRBJ2-5	TRBV28	-	-	CASSSSINQGGETQYF	TGTGCCAGCAGTTCGAGCATCAATCAGGGGGGAGAGACCCAGTACTTC
TRBJ2-3	TRBV28	-	TRBD2	CASTTSGRGDTQYF	TGTGCCAGTACCACTAGCGGGAGAGGGGATACGCAGTATTTT
TRBJ2-1	TRBV7-2	-	TRBD2	CASSLHGGTSSYNEQFF	TGTGCCAGCAGCTTGCACGGGGGGACGAGCTCCTACAATGAGCAGTTCTTC
TRBJ2-7	TRBV19	few	TRBD1	CASSTRDSYEQYF	TGTGCCAGTAGTACCCGGGACAGCTACGAGCAGTACTTC